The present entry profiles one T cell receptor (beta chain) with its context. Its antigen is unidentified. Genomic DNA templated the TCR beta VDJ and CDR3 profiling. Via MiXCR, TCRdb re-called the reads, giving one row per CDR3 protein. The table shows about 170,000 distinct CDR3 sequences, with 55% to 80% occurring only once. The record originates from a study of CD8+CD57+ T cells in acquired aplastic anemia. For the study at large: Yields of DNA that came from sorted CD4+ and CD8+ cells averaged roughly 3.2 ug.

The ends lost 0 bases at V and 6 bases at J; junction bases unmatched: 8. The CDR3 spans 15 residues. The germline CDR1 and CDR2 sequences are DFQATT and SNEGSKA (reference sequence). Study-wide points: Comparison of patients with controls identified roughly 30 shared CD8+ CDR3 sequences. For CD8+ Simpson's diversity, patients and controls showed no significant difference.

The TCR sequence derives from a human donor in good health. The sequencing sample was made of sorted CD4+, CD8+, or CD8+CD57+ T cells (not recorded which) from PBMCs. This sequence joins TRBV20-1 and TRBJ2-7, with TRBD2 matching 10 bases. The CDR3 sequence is CSARDGSGREFEQYF. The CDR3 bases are TGCAGTGCTAGAGATGGCAGCGGGAGGGAATTCGAGCAGTACTTC.